This T cell receptor beta chain was obtained from a study of T cell repertoires in cytomegalovirus infection. Study observations and caveats: Frequencies of public TCR beta families were cumulated, and this identified carriers of CMV plus the relevant HLA. Dominating the ex vivo response were TCR beta clonotypes that were CMV-specific and HLA-C-restricted.

This clonotype was detected many times. Its antigen remains unknown. The junction shows a germline mismatch at one end, possibly a read error. Germline V gene lookup returns CDR1 MDHEN and CDR2 SYDVKM. The CDR3 is 12 residues long. TCRdb redid the calling of the reads with MiXCR, one entry per CDR3 protein. The sample lists roughly 300,000 distinct CDR3 sequences; more than 20% were seen once. The gene calls are TRBV28 and TRBJ1-5, with D unresolved. Sample: PBMCs. The TCR originated in a human donor in good health (CMV status not recorded). Some clones in this sample may be carry-over from other donors' samples. The CDR3: CASSLSGQPQHF. The DNA of the CDR3 is TGTGCCAGCAGCTTATCGGGTCAGCCCCAGCATTTT.